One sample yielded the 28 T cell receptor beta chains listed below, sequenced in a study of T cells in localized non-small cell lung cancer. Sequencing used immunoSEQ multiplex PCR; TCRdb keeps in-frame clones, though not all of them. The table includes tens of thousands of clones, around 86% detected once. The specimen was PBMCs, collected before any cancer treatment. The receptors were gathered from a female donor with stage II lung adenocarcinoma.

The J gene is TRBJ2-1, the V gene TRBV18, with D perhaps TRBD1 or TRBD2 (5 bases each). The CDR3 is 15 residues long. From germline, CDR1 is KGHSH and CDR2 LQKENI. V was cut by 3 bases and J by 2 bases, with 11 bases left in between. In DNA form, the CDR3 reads TGTGCCAGCTCACCCCGGGACGGAGCCTACAATGAGCAGTTCTTC. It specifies CASSPRDGAYNEQFF.

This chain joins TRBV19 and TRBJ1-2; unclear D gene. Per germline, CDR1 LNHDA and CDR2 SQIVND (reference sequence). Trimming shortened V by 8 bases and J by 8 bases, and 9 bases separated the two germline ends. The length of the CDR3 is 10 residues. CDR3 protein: CASGEMGYTF. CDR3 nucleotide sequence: TGTGCCAGTGGCGAGATGGGCTACACCTTC.

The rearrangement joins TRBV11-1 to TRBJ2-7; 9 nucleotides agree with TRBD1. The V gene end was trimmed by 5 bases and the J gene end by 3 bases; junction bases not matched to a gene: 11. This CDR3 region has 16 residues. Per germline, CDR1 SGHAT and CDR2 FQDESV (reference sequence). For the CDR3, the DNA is TGTGCCAGCAGCACAGTACTTGCGGACAGGGGCTACGAGCAGTACTTC. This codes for CASSTVLADRGYEQYF.

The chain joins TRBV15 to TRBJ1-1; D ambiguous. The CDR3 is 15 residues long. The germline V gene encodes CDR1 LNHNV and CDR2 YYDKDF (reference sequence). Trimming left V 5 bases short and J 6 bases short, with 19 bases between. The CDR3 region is CATSERLLLLSEAFF. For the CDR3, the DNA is TGTGCCACCAGCGAACGATTACTACTCCTCTCTGAAGCTTTCTTT.

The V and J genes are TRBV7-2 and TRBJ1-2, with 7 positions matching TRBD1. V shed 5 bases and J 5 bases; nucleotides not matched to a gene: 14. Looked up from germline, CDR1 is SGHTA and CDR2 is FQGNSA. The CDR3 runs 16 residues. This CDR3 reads CASSPTGTASLYGYTF. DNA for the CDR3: TGTGCCAGCAGCCCCACCGGGACAGCTTCTTTATATGGCTACACCTTC. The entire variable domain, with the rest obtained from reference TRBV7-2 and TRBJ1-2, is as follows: GAGVSQSPSNKVTEKGKDVELRCDPISGHTALYWYRQSLGQGLEFLIYFQGNSAPDKSGLPSDRFSAERTGGSVSTLTIQRTQQEDSAVYLCASSPTGTASLYGYTFGSGTRLTVV.

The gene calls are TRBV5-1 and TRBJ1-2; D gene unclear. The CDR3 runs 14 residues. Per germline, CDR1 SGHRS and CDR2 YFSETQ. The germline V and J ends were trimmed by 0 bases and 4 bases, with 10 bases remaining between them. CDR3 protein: CASSLAGQLYGYTF. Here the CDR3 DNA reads TGCGCCAGCAGCTTGGCCGGGCAGCTCTATGGCTACACCTTC.

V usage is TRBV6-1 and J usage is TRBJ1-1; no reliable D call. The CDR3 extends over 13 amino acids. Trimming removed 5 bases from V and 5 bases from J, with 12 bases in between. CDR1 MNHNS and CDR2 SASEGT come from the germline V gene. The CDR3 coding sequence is TGTGCCAGCAGTCTTGATTCGGTGACTGAAGCTTTCTTT. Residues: CASSLDSVTEAFF.

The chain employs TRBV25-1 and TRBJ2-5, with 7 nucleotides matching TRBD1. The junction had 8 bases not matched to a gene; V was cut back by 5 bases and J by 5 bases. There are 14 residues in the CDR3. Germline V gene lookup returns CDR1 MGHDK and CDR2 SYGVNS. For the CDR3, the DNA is TGTGCCAGCAGTTCACACAGGGGCGCGGAGACCCAGTACTTC. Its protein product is CASSSHRGAETQYF.

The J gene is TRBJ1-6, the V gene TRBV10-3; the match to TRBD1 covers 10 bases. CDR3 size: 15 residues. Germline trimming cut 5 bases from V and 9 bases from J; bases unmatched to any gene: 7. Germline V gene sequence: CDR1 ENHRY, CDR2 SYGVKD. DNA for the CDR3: TGTGCCATCAGTCCTGGACAGGGGGAATCTTCACCCCTCCACTTT. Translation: CAISPGQGESSPLHF.

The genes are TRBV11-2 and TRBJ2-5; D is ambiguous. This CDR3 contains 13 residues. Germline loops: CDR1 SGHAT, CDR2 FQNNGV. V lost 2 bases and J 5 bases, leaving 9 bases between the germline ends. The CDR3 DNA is TGTGCCAGCAGCTTATGGCCAGCGGAGACCCAGTACTTC. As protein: CASSLWPAETQYF.

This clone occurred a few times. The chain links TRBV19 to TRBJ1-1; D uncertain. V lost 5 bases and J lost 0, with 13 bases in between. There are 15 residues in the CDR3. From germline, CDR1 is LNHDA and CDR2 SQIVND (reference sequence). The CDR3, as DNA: TGTGCCAGTAGTCTACAACAGAAAATGAACACTGAAGCTTTCTTT. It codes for CASSLQQKMNTEAFF.

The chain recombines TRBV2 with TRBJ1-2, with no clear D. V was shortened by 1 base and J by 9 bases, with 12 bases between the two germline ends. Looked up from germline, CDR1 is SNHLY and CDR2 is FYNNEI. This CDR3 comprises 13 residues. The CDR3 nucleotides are TGTGCCAGCAGTGAAGGAGAGGGTCTACGCTACACCTTC. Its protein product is CASSEGEGLRYTF.

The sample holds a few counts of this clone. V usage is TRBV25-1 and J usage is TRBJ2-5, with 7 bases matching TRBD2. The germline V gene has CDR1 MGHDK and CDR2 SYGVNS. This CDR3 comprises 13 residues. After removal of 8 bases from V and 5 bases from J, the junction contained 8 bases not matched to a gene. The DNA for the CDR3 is TGTGCCAGCGGCGGGGGTAGGGCGGAGACCCAGTACTTC. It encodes CASGGGRAETQYF.

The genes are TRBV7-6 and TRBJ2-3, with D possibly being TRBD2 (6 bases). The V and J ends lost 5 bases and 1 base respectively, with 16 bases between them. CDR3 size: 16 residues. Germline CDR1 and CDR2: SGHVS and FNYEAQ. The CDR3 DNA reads TGTGCCAGCAGCCCCTCCCTCCCGGGGGGCACAGATACGCAGTATTTT. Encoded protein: CASSPSLPGGTDTQYF.

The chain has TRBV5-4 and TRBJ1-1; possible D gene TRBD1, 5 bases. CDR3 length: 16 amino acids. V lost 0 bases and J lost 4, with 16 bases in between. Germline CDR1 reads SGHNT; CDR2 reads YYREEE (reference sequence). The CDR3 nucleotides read TGTGCCAGCAGCTTGGGGGGTTGGCAGGGCTCCACTGAAGCTTTCTTT. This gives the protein CASSLGGWQGSTEAFF.

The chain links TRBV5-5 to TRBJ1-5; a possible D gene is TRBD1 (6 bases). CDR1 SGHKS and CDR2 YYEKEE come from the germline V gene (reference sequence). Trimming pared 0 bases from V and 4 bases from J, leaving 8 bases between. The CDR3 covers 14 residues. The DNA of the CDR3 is TGTGCCAGCAGCTTGGAACAGGGTAATCAGCCCCAGCATTTT. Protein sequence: CASSLEQGNQPQHF. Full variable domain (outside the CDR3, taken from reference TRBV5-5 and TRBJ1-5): DAGVTQSPTHLIKTRGQQVTLRCSPISGHKSVSWYQQVLGQGPQFIFQYYEKEERGRGNFPDRFSARQFPNYSSELNVNALLLGDSALYLCASSLEQGNQPQHFGDGTRLSIL.

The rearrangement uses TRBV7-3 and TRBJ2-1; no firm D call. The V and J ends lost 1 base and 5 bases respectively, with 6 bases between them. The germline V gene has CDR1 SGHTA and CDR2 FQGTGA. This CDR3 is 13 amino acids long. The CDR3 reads CASSLSVDNEQFF. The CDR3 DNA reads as TGTGCCAGCAGCTTAAGTGTAGACAATGAGCAGTTCTTC.

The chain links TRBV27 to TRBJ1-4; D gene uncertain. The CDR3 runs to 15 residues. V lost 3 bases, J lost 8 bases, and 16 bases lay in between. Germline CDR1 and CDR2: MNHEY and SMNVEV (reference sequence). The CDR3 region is CASSFFGPGREKLFF. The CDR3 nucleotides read TGTGCCAGCAGTTTTTTTGGGCCCGGTCGAGAAAAACTGTTTTTT.

The chain's CDR3 is CASSLRGLGGGYEQYF. CDR3 nucleotide sequence: TGCGCCAGCAGCTTGCGAGGGCTCGGCGGGGGGTACGAGCAGTACTTC. The chain carries TRBV5-1 and TRBJ2-7, with 8 bases fitting TRBD2. Germline-derived CDR1 and CDR2 are SGHRS and YFSETQ. The CDR3 runs 16 residues. V gave up 1 base and J gave up 4 bases; unmatched junction bases: 10.

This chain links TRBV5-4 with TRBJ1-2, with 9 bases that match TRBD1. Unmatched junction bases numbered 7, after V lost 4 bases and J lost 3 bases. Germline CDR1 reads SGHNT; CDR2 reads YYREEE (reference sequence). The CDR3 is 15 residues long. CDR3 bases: TGTGCCAGCAGCGCACCGGGACAGGGTGACTATGGCTACACCTTC. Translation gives CASSAPGQGDYGYTF.

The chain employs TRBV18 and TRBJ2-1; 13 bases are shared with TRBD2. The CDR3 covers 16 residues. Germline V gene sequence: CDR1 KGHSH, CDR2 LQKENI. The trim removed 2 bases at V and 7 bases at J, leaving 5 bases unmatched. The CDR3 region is CASSPELAGGPNEQFF. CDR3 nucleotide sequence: TGTGCCAGCTCACCAGAACTAGCGGGGGGGCCGAATGAGCAGTTCTTC.

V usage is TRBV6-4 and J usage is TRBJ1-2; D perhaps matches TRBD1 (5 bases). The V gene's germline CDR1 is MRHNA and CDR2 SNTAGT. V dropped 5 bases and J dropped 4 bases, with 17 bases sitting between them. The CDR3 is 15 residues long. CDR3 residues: CASSRGGPQPYGYTF. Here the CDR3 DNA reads TGTGCCAGCAGTCGTGGGGGTCCGCAACCCTATGGCTACACCTTC.

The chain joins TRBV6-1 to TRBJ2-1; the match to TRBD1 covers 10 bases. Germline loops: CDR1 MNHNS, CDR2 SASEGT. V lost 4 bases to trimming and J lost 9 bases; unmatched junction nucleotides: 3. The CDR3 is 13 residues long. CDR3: CASSAGQGTEQFF. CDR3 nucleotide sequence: TGTGCCAGCAGTGCGGGACAGGGGACTGAGCAGTTCTTC.

The CDR3 loop is CAISDQNPGQLQETQYF. The CDR3 DNA reads TGTGCCATCAGTGACCAAAACCCGGGACAGCTACAAGAGACCCAGTACTTC. J is TRBJ2-5 and V is TRBV10-3, with TRBD1 matching 7 bases. This CDR3 is 17 amino acids long. The V segment lost 3 bases and the J segment 2 bases; nucleotides outside the gene matches: 12. Germline V gene data show CDR1 as ENHRY and CDR2 as SYGVKD.

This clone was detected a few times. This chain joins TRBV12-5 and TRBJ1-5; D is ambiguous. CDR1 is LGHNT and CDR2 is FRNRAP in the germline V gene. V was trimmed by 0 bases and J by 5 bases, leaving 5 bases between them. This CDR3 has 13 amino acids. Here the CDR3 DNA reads TGTGCTAGTGGTTTGGTACGGGATCAGCCCCAGCATTTT. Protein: CASGLVRDQPQHF.

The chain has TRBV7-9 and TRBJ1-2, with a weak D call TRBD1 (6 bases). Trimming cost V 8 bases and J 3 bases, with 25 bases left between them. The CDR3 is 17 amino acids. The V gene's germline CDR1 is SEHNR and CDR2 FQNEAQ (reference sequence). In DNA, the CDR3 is TGTGCCAGCCTCGGGGGGGCCGGAACCCCCTCGGACTATGGCTACACCTTC. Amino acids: CASLGGAGTPSDYGYTF.

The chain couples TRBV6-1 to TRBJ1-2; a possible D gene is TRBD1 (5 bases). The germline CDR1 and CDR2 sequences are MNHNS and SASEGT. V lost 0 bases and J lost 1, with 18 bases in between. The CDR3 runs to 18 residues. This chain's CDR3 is CASSEAIGGGGINYGYTF. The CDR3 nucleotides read TGTGCCAGCAGTGAAGCGATTGGCGGCGGGGGAATTAACTATGGCTACACCTTC.

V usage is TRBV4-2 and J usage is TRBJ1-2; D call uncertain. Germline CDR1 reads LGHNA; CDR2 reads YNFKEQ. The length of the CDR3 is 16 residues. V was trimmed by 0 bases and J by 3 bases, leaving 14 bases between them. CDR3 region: CASSQDLSRGHYGYTF. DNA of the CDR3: TGTGCCAGCAGCCAAGATCTGTCGAGAGGACACTATGGCTACACCTTC.